This TCR beta chain emerged from a study of T cells in Graves' hyperthyroidism and ophthalmopathy. Findings of the study overall: Blood held most thyroid clonotypes expanded above 0.001 frequency.

The source material, RNA transcripts, was used to amplify TCR beta CDR3 regions. The HTBI primer set served for first-round RT-PCR of the TCR CDR3. TCRdb itself ran the multiplex PCR reads through MiXCR, one entry per CDR3 protein. Of 460,000 or so distinct CDR3 sequences listed, 14% are singletons. This clonotype has a count of ten or more. Its target is unknown. Material for sequencing was blood. The receptor comes from a woman aged 18-29 years with Graves' hyperthyroidism.

CDR3: CASSLGAGQGINEQFF. The CDR3 DNA reads as TGTGCCAGCAGCTTAGGTGCGGGACAGGGGATCAATGAGCAGTTCTTC. The V and J genes are TRBV7-3 and TRBJ2-1; 10 nucleotides line up with TRBD1. Trimming took 2 bases from V and 6 from J; bases not matched to a gene: 7. Germline values: CDR1 SGHTA, CDR2 FQGTGA. The CDR3 has 16 residues.